This TCR beta chain comes out of a study of Tregs in tolerant kidney transplant recipients. Points from the study as a whole: Validation in larger populations is needed because few patients were studied.

This clone appeared once. The antigen is not known. TCRdb's table, derived via immunoSEQ multiplex PCR, lists solely in-frame clones and lacks some. In the table there are about 66,000 clones, over 85% of which are singletons. This receptor was taken from a human donor who received a combined kidney and bone marrow transplant. Sample: CD8+ T cells from blood, taken before the transplant.

This CDR3 reads CASSAPSGGTGELFF. CDR3 DNA: TGTGCCAGCAGCGCCCCTAGCGGGGGGACCGGGGAGCTGTTTTTT. The chain couples TRBV9 to TRBJ2-2, with TRBD2 identical over 11 bases. Trimming took 3 bases from V and 5 from J; bases not matched to a gene: 3. The CDR3 length is 15 residues. Germline V gene data show CDR1 as SGDLS and CDR2 as YYNGEE.